This is a list of T cell receptor beta chains from one sample in a study of blood T cell repertoires in COVID-19. Generated by immunoSEQ multiplex PCR, the TCRdb table keeps only in-frame clones and is missing some. Found here are approximately 170,000 clones, 81% of them singletons; the top ten hold 9.5% to 11%. The sequencing sample was made of peripheral blood. Every receptor here comes from a man aged 55 to 70 with active or convalescent COVID-19. Each CDR3 is given with its conserved first and last residue. The D gene is left open where the match is weak. Size is omitted from some rows. Given values are once, few, many or a class for expanded clones.

j_call clone_size d_call v_call cdr3_aa cdr3_nt
TRBJ2-3 - - TRBV3-1/TRBV3-2 CASQGRGTDTQYF TGTGCCAGCCAGGGGCGGGGCACAGATACGCAGTATTTT
TRBJ2-5 - TRBD2 TRBV5-4 CASSLGTSGSQETQYF TGTGCCAGCAGCTTGGGGACTAGCGGGAGCCAAGAGACCCAGTACTTC
TRBJ1-2 - - TRBV5-4 CASSLDSGNYGYTF TGTGCCAGCAGCTTGGATTCAGGGAACTATGGCTACACCTTC
TRBJ2-5 - TRBD2 TRBV3-1/TRBV3-2 CASSQGAAGSETQYF TGTGCCAGCAGCCAAGGGGCAGCGGGAAGTGAGACCCAGTACTTC
TRBJ1-6 - TRBD1 TRBV27 CASSPWDRAYSPLHF TGTGCCAGCAGTCCATGGGACAGGGCATATTCACCCCTCCACTTT
TRBJ2-5 - TRBD1 TRBV11-2 CASSPGTGTQETQYF TGTGCCAGCAGCCCAGGGACAGGAACACAAGAGACCCAGTACTTC
TRBJ2-5 - - TRBV7-9 CASSEGVWETQYF TGTGCCAGCAGTGAGGGGGTTTGGGAGACCCAGTACTTC
TRBJ2-7 - TRBD2 TRBV4-2 CASSPAASGNYEQYF TGTGCCAGCAGCCCAGCCGCTAGCGGGAACTACGAGCAGTACTTC
TRBJ2-1 - TRBD1 TRBV5-1 CASSLRTGPYNEQFF TGCGCCAGCAGCTTGCGGACAGGGCCCTACAATGAGCAGTTCTTC
TRBJ2-1 - - TRBV18 CASSPFLSGDTYNEQFF TGTGCCAGCTCACCATTCCTTTCGGGTGATACTTACAATGAGCAGTTCTTC
TRBJ2-2 - - TRBV2 CASILANLNTGELFF TGTGCCAGCATTTTAGCCAACCTCAACACCGGGGAGCTGTTTTTT
TRBJ2-2 once - TRBV20-1 CSASRQGFGELFF TGCAGTGCTAGTCGGCAGGGGTTCGGGGAGCTGTTTTTT
TRBJ1-6 - - TRBV19 CASSGGSSYNSPLHF TGTGCCAGTAGTGGCGGGAGCTCCTATAATTCACCCCTCCACTTT
TRBJ2-1 - TRBD2 TRBV13 CASSSIAGGLHEQFF TGTGCCAGCAGCTCCATAGCGGGAGGGCTACATGAGCAGTTCTTC
TRBJ1-5 - - TRBV6-5 CATRRSNSNQPQHF TGTGCCACCCGGCGGTCGAATAGCAATCAGCCCCAGCATTTT
TRBJ2-1 - - TRBV7-6 CASSLDRDIGVNEQFF TGTGCCAGCAGCTTAGACCGGGACATAGGGGTTAATGAGCAGTTCTTC